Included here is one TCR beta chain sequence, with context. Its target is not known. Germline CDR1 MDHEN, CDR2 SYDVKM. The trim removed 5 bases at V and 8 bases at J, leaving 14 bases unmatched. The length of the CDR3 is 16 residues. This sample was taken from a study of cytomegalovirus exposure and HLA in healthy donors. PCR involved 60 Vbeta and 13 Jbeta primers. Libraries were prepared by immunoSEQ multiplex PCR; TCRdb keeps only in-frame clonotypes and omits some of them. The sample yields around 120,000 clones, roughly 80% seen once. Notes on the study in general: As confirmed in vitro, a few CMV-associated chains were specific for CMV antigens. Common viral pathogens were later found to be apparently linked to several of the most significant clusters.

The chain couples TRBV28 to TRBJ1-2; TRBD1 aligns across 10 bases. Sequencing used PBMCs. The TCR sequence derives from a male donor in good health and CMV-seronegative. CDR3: CASSPPGQGTILGYTF. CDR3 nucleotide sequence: TGTGCCAGCAGTCCCCCGGGACAGGGGACGATTTTAGGCTACACCTTC.